This is a list of T cell receptor beta chains from one sample in a study of technical replicates of blood from a few donors. Clones were read by immunoSEQ multiplex PCR, and TCRdb kept only the in-frame ones, dropping some. There are about 97,000 clones in the sample; just over 95% occur only once, and 0.2% to 0.25% lies in the top ten. The sequenced sample was T cells isolated from PBMCs. The origin of the receptors is a human donor in good health. Each CDR3 is given without its conserved first and last residue. Fields, in order: V gene, J gene, D gene, CDR3 protein. The D gene is left open where the match is weak.

v_call: TRBV15
j_call: TRBJ1-1
d_call: -
cdr3_aa: ATSRDYAVEAF

v_call: TRBV7-9
j_call: TRBJ1-1
d_call: -
cdr3_aa: ASSAWTVNTEAF

v_call: TRBV2
j_call: TRBJ1-3
d_call: -
cdr3_aa: ASSAQVLGNTIY

v_call: TRBV4-2
j_call: TRBJ2-7
d_call: TRBD2
cdr3_aa: ASSQSSGVSYEQY

v_call: TRBV18
j_call: TRBJ2-7
d_call: TRBD1
cdr3_aa: ASSLRDRAGEQY

v_call: TRBV7-7
j_call: TRBJ2-5
d_call: TRBD2
cdr3_aa: ASSLNLAGGQETQY

v_call: TRBV2
j_call: TRBJ2-3
d_call: TRBD1
cdr3_aa: ASSGYIGQGYDTQY

v_call: TRBV7-6
j_call: TRBJ1-2
d_call: TRBD1
cdr3_aa: ASSAEQGAGNGYT

v_call: TRBV29-1
j_call: TRBJ1-3
d_call: TRBD1
cdr3_aa: SVEGTGEDSAPKQASGNTIY

v_call: TRBV6-1
j_call: TRBJ1-1
d_call: -
cdr3_aa: ATKRGTLNTEAF

v_call: TRBV5-4
j_call: TRBJ2-2
d_call: -
cdr3_aa: ASSLARGANTGELF

v_call: TRBV6-5
j_call: TRBJ1-1
d_call: -
cdr3_aa: ASSYRTWNTEAF

v_call: TRBV11-2
j_call: TRBJ2-7
d_call: -
cdr3_aa: ASSLVSAVYEQY

v_call: TRBV11-2
j_call: TRBJ1-3
d_call: -
cdr3_aa: ASSPNLWGVISGNTIY

v_call: TRBV10-3
j_call: TRBJ1-1
d_call: TRBD1
cdr3_aa: AISTGTGGEFLPEAF

v_call: TRBV28
j_call: TRBJ2-7
d_call: TRBD1
cdr3_aa: ASSIRQGTYEQY

v_call: TRBV2
j_call: TRBJ2-3
d_call: TRBD1
cdr3_aa: ASRDLDRGGGTDTQY

v_call: TRBV7-8
j_call: TRBJ1-1
d_call: -
cdr3_aa: ASSLAEVNTEAF

v_call: TRBV4-1
j_call: TRBJ1-2
d_call: TRBD1
cdr3_aa: ASSHNDRESGYT

v_call: TRBV30
j_call: TRBJ1-1
d_call: -
cdr3_aa: AWSGNRETEAF

v_call: TRBV16
j_call: TRBJ2-6
d_call: -
cdr3_aa: ASSQSAGGANVLT

v_call: TRBV2
j_call: TRBJ1-4
d_call: -
cdr3_aa: ASSDIALSTGTNEKLF

v_call: TRBV4-1
j_call: TRBJ2-5
d_call: TRBD2
cdr3_aa: ASSQARLAGAGETQY

v_call: TRBV19
j_call: TRBJ2-7
d_call: TRBD1
cdr3_aa: ASSMVGGTGEQY

v_call: TRBV25-1
j_call: TRBJ2-7
d_call: TRBD1
cdr3_aa: ASSEYGQGRMSNEQY

v_call: TRBV7-9
j_call: TRBJ1-2
d_call: -
cdr3_aa: ASSFPGDGYT

v_call: TRBV6-1
j_call: TRBJ2-7
d_call: -
cdr3_aa: ASSEVPGVSEQY

v_call: TRBV29-1
j_call: TRBJ1-1
d_call: -
cdr3_aa: SVERRGVGTEAF

v_call: TRBV11-2
j_call: TRBJ2-1
d_call: TRBD2
cdr3_aa: ASSSSGSNEQF

v_call: TRBV2
j_call: TRBJ2-1
d_call: TRBD2
cdr3_aa: ASRGTSDLNEQF

v_call: TRBV14
j_call: TRBJ2-1
d_call: TRBD2
cdr3_aa: ASSKIGGVYSYNEQF

v_call: TRBV5-1
j_call: TRBJ1-1
d_call: -
cdr3_aa: ASSLASAREAF

v_call: TRBV9
j_call: TRBJ2-1
d_call: -
cdr3_aa: ASSVWGLYNEQF

v_call: TRBV11-2
j_call: TRBJ2-5
d_call: TRBD1
cdr3_aa: ASSQDRWGQETQY

v_call: TRBV11-1
j_call: TRBJ1-1
d_call: -
cdr3_aa: ASSLGVNTEAF

v_call: TRBV19
j_call: TRBJ2-3
d_call: TRBD2
cdr3_aa: ASSTAGGVNTQY

v_call: TRBV29-1
j_call: TRBJ2-4
d_call: TRBD2
cdr3_aa: SAGLAGTNIQY

v_call: TRBV4-1
j_call: TRBJ1-1
d_call: -
cdr3_aa: ASSQGRWQGGTEAF

v_call: TRBV14
j_call: TRBJ1-1
d_call: -
cdr3_aa: ASSQVRQGTEAF